This TCR beta chain is from a study of cytotoxic CD8 clonotypes in ibrutinib-treated CLL. Study summary: Included were 11 to 12 relapsed/refractory and some 15 treatment-naive patients, of whom 17 were IGHV unmutated.

Here immunoSEQ multiplex PCR was the method, and the copy in TCRdb shows in-frame clones only, minus some. The profile shows fewer than 300,000 clones, roughly four fifths of them singletons. Germline V gene data show CDR1 as KGHSH and CDR2 as LQKENI. There are 15 residues in the CDR3. Trimming stripped 1 base from V and 0 bases from J, with 7 bases between. The sample consisted of PBMCs, taken at disease progression, from a patient treated with ibrutinib. The rearrangement links TRBV18 to TRBJ1-5; no clear D gene. The receptor's source is a human donor with chronic lymphocytic leukemia. CDR3 DNA sequence: TGTGCCAGCTCACCACAGAGCTATAGCAATCAGCCCCAGCATTTT. This sequence encodes CASSPQSYSNQPQHF.